The next 13 T cell receptor beta chains were all read from a single sample in a study of identical twins. TCRdb ran MiXCR on the 5' RACE reads and lists one entry per CDR3 protein. The sample consists of more than 400,000 distinct CDR3 sequences, about 15% of them appearing once. This sample also appeared in a second study, on yellow fever vaccine responses in identical twins.

The sequencing input was CD4+ T cells sorted from blood. The origin of the receptors is a woman between 18 and 29 years old in good health.

V is TRBV6-1 and J is TRBJ2-3, with 9 nucleotides matching TRBD2. V was clipped by 5 bases and J by 0 bases; unmatched bases: 6. The CDR3 consists of 16 residues. Germline V gene sequence: CDR1 MNHNS, CDR2 SASEGT. CDR3 amino acids: CASSRLTSGSTDTQYF. The CDR3 DNA reads as TGTGCCAGCAGTCGTTTGACTAGCGGCAGCACAGATACGCAGTATTTT.

The chain is built from TRBV20-1 and TRBJ2-1; D is unclear. Germline loops: CDR1 DFQATT, CDR2 SNEGSKA (reference sequence). This CDR3 contains 11 residues. The V end was cut by 6 bases, the J end by 9 bases, with 12 bases between. Here the CDR3 reads CSASGKGEQFF. CDR3 nucleotides: TGCAGTGCGAGTGGGAAGGGTGAGCAGTTCTTC.

CDR3 nucleotide sequence: TGTGCCAGCAGCTTGGGTAACTTAGCCAAAAACATTCAGTACTTC. This codes for CASSLGNLAKNIQYF. This chain links TRBV5-6 with TRBJ2-4; D call uncertain. V was trimmed by 0 bases and J by 0 bases, leaving 7 bases between them. CDR3 length equals 15 residues. Germline V lookup: CDR1 SGHDT, CDR2 YYEEEE.

This clonotype was recorded many times. The gene calls are TRBV6-6 and TRBJ2-1; D might be TRBD2 (5 bases). The CDR3 sequence is 13 residues long. In germline, CDR1 is MNHNY, CDR2 SVGAGI (reference sequence). The germline V and J ends were trimmed by 10 bases and 2 bases, with 12 bases remaining between them. The CDR3 sequence is CATTRVPYNEQFF. CDR3 coding DNA: TGTGCCACCACTAGGGTCCCCTACAATGAGCAGTTCTTC.

The V and J genes are TRBV20-1 and TRBJ2-1; 8 positions agree with TRBD1. Germline trimming cut 4 bases from V and 4 bases from J; bases unmatched to any gene: 12. The germline gives CDR1 DFQATT, CDR2 SNEGSKA (reference sequence). This CDR3 is built from 16 residues. The CDR3 DNA reads as TGCAGTGCTAAGTCCGCCGGGACAGGAATATACAATGAGCAGTTCTTC. This gives the protein CSAKSAGTGIYNEQFF.

V usage is TRBV12-3 or TRBV12-4 and J usage is TRBJ1-1; D remains unclear. Trimming left V 2 bases short and J 0 bases short, with 13 bases between. The CDR3 is made up of 16 amino acids. The CDR3 DNA follows: TGTGCCAGCAGTTTACCAAGGACGGCCTTGAACACTGAAGCTTTCTTT. Its protein product is CASSLPRTALNTEAFF.

This clonotype was counted a few times. The V and J genes are TRBV12-3 or TRBV12-4 and TRBJ2-3; 8 bases map to TRBD2. V gave up 6 bases and J gave up 5 bases; unmatched junction bases: 13. The CDR3 has 16 amino acids. CDR3 region: CASSSGASGRKDTQYF. The CDR3 DNA reads TGTGCCAGCAGCAGTGGAGCTAGCGGGCGTAAAGATACGCAGTATTTT.

This clonotype has more than one count but fewer than ten. The CDR3 sequence: CASLPYIGGLNTGELFF. The CDR3 DNA reads as TGTGCCAGTCTCCCCTACATCGGCGGGCTCAACACCGGGGAGCTGTTTTTT. This chain links TRBV6-1 with TRBJ2-2; the D gene is possibly TRBD2 (5 bases). CDR3 length equals 17 residues. CDR1 and CDR2 (germline): MNHNS, SASEGT. V was cut by 9 bases and J by 2 bases, with 22 bases left in between.

V and J are TRBV28 and TRBJ2-1; 9 bases are shared with TRBD2. The CDR3 contains 15 residues. V dropped 5 bases and J dropped 6; count of bases not matched to a gene: 8. In germline, CDR1 is MDHEN, CDR2 SYDVKM. The DNA for the CDR3 is TGTGCCAGCAGTCCAGCCGGGACTAGCCGCAATGAGCAGTTCTTC. Its protein product is CASSPAGTSRNEQFF.

This clonotype was seen more than once but under ten times. The chain uses TRBV3-1 and TRBJ1-3, with D unclear. The V gene lost 1 base and the J gene lost 0 bases, with 7 bases spanning the gap. The germline CDR1 and CDR2 sequences are LGHDT and YNNKEL (reference sequence). The CDR3 is 15 residues long. For the CDR3, the DNA is TGTGCCAGCAGCCAAGGTGTATTCTCTGGAAACACCATATATTTT. Translation: CASSQGVFSGNTIYF.

The rearrangement uses TRBV28 and TRBJ2-7; TRBD1 matches at 9 bases. Losses at the gene ends were 7 bases for V and 6 bases for J; bases not matched to a gene: 7. Germline V gives CDR1 MDHEN, CDR2 SYDVKM. The CDR3 loop spans 13 amino acids. The CDR3, as DNA: TGTGCCAGCAAACCGGGACAGGGTGCCGAGCAGTACTTC. Translating gives CASKPGQGAEQYF.

This chain links TRBV12-3 or TRBV12-4 with TRBJ2-1, with D possibly matching TRBD2 (5 bases). The V end lost 10 bases, the J end lost 3 bases, and 13 bases lay between the germline ends. The CDR3 runs 13 residues. The CDR3 spells CANGRADYNEQFF. CDR3 in DNA: TGTGCCAACGGGCGGGCTGACTACAATGAGCAGTTCTTC.

The rearrangement joins TRBV3-1 to TRBJ2-3; a weak D match, TRBD2 (6 bases). Per germline, CDR1 LGHDT and CDR2 YNNKEL (reference sequence). This CDR3 has 18 residues. V was cut by 1 base and J by 0 bases, with 17 bases left in between. The CDR3 coding sequence is TGTGCCAGCAGCCAAGTTGGATCGACTAGGCGAAGCACAGATACGCAGTATTTT. Translation: CASSQVGSTRRSTDTQYF.